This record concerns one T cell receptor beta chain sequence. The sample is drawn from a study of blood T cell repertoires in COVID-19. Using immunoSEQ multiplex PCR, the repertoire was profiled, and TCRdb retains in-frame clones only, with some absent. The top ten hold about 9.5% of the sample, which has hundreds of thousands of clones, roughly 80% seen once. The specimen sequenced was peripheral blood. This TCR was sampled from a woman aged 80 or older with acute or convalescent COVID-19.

The DNA for the CDR3 is TGTGCCAGCAGCTTAGGGGTCGGGACACCGGGGCATCAGCCCCAGCATTTT. It codes for CASSLGVGTPGHQPQHF. The chain joins TRBV7-2 to TRBJ1-5; weak D call: TRBD1 (6 bases). Looked up from germline, CDR1 is SGHTA and CDR2 is FQGNSA. The V end was cut by 1 base, the J end by 5 bases, with 18 bases between. CDR3 length: 17 amino acids. Full variable domain (remainder filled in from reference TRBV7-2 and TRBJ1-5): GAGVSQSPSNKVTEKGKDVELRCDPISGHTALYWYRQSLGQGLEFLIYFQGNSAPDKSGLPSDRFSAERTGGSVSTLTIQRTQQEDSAVYLCASSLGVGTPGHQPQHFGDGTRLSIL.